The clone carrying this TCR beta chain turned up a few times. Its target is not known. TCRdb redid the calling of the RACE reads with MiXCR, one entry per CDR3 protein. The repertoire holds under 300,000 distinct CDR3 sequences, with about 7.7% as singletons. Documented time point: pre-sensitization, week 0. The treatment denotes: therapeutic diphenylcyclopropenone sensitization with weekly scalp DPC. The data were taken from a study of human T cells and chemical hapten exposure. Findings and caveats of the study: Patch test score was positively correlated with the counts of PT1 expanded TCRs. Relative to control repertoires, expanded TCRs gave rise to significantly more large CDR3 similarity clusters.

There are 15 residues in the CDR3. The ends were cut back, 3 bases at V and 2 bases at J, with 11 bases in the middle. Germline CDR1 and CDR2: MDHEN and SYDVKM. The rearrangement uses TRBV28 and TRBJ1-5; the D gene is possibly TRBD1 (5 bases). Sample: whole blood, taken in connection with sensitization to the hapten diphenylcyclopropenone (DPC). The receptor was isolated from a young man with alopecia areata. Some clones in this sample may be carry-over from other donors' samples. CDR3 protein: CASSFVGGGNQPQHF. Here the CDR3 DNA reads TGTGCCAGCAGTTTCGTCGGGGGAGGCAATCAGCCCCAGCATTTT.